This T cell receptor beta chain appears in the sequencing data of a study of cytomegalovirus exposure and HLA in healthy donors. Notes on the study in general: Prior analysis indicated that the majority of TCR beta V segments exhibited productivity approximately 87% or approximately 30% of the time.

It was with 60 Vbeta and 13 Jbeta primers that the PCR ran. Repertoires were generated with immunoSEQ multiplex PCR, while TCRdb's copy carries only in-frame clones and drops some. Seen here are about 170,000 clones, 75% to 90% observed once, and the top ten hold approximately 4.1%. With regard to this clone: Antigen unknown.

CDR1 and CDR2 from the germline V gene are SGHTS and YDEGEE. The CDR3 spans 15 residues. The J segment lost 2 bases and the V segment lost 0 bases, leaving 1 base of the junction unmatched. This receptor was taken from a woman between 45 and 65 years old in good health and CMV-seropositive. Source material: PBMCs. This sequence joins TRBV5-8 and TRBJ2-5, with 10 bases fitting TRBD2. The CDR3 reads CASSLGTSGQETQYF. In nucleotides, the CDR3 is TGTGCCAGCAGCTTGGGGACTAGCGGACAAGAGACCCAGTACTTC.